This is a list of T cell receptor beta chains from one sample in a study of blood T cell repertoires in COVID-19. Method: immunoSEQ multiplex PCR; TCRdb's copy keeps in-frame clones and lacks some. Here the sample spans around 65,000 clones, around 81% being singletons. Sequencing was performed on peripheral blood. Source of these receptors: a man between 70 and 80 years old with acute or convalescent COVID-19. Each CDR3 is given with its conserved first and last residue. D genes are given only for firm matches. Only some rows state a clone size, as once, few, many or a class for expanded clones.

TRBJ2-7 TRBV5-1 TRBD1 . CASKVGTALDEQYF TGCGCCAGCAAAGTCGGGACAGCCCTGGACGAGCAGTACTTC
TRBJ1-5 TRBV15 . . CATSRGGGVGGNQPQHF TGTGCCACCAGCAGGGGTGGCGGGGTTGGCGGCAATCAGCCCCAGCATTTT
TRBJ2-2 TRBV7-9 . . CASSLAATGGTGELFF TGTGCCAGCAGCTTAGCCGCGACAGGAGGCACCGGGGAGCTGTTTTTT
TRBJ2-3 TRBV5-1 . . CASSLQGGDFDTQYF TGCGCCAGCAGCTTGCAAGGGGGGGACTTCGATACGCAGTATTTT
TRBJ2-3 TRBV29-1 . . CSVAQGLVGDTQYF TGCAGCGTTGCTCAGGGGCTAGTGGGAGATACGCAGTATTTT
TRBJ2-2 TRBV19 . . CASSIPLGGGTGELFF TGTGCCAGTAGTATACCGCTAGGGGGGGGTACCGGGGAGCTGTTTTTT
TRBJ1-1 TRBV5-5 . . CASSPSGNTEAFF TGTGCCAGCAGCCCCTCGGGGAACACTGAAGCTTTCTTT
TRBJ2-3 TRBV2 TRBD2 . CASSEGTSGDYSTDTQYF TGTGCCAGCAGTGAAGGGACTAGCGGGGACTATAGCACAGATACGCAGTATTTT
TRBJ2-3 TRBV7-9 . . CASSSYTADTQYF TGTGCCAGCAGCTCTTACACCGCAGATACGCAGTATTTT
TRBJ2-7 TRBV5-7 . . CASSWGRASSYEQYF TGTGCCAGCAGCTGGGGGCGGGCTAGCTCCTACGAGCAGTACTTC
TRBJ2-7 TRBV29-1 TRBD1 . CSVVGTGVYEQYF TGCAGCGTTGTGGGGACAGGGGTTTACGAGCAGTACTTC
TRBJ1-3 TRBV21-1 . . CASSKGQGANCSGNTIYF TGTGCCAGCAGCAAAGGGCAGGGGGCGAATTGCTCTGGAAACACCATATATTTT
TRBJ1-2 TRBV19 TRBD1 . CASTPGQGNYGYTF TGTGCCAGTACCCCGGGACAGGGTAACTATGGCTACACCTTC
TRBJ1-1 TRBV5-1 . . CASSTTGNTEAFF TGCGCCAGCAGCACGACAGGGAACACTGAAGCTTTCTTT
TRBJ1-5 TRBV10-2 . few CASSETTGTGPQHF TGCGCCAGCAGTGAAACCACAGGGACGGGGCCCCAGCATTTT
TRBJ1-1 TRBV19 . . CATKPYRDLGEAFF TGTGCCACAAAACCCTATAGGGACTTGGGTGAAGCTTTCTTT
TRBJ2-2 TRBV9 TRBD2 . CASSETSGANTGELFF TGTGCCAGCAGCGAGACTAGCGGGGCTAACACCGGGGAGCTGTTTTTT
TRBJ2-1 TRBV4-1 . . CASSHRGYTYNEQFF TGCGCCAGCAGCCATCGGGGGTACACGTACAATGAGCAGTTCTTC